This passage covers 23 T cell receptor beta chains from one sample sequenced in a study of blood T cell repertoires in COVID-19. Sequencing was performed with immunoSEQ multiplex PCR; in TCRdb, only in-frame clones are kept and a portion is missing. The sample contains some 280,000 clones, roughly 88% of which appear only once. The sequencing sample was made of peripheral blood. The receptors here all came from a woman aged 25 to 45 with active or convalescent COVID-19.

The rearrangement joins TRBV6-6 to TRBJ2-5; D not resolved. The CDR3 extends over 13 amino acids. CDR1 and CDR2 (germline): MNHNY, SVGAGI (reference sequence). The germline V and J ends were trimmed by 5 bases and 5 bases, with 12 bases remaining between them. CDR3 amino acids: CASSPVNGETQYF. For the CDR3, the DNA is TGTGCCAGCAGTCCTGTTAATGGCGAGACCCAGTACTTC.

The chain couples TRBV4-2 to TRBJ2-1; 10 bases match TRBD1. CDR3 length: 17 residues. Germline V gene lookup returns CDR1 LGHNA and CDR2 YNFKEQ. V gave up 0 bases and J gave up 9 bases; unmatched junction bases: 11. This CDR3 is CASSQDGSGTGALEQFF. CDR3 sequence (DNA): TGTGCCAGCAGCCAAGATGGGTCCGGGACAGGGGCGCTTGAGCAGTTCTTC.

The V call is TRBV7-2, the J call TRBJ1-1, with TRBD1 as a possible D gene (5 bases). The CDR3 runs 15 residues. V lost 7 bases and J 5 bases, leaving 20 bases between the germline ends. Germline V gives CDR1 SGHTA, CDR2 FQGNSA. The CDR3 region is CASTSRGGVETEAFF. DNA of the CDR3: TGTGCCAGCACCTCCCGGGGGGGGGTGGAGACTGAAGCTTTCTTT.

The genes are TRBV19 and TRBJ2-7, with TRBD2 identical over 9 bases. The length of the CDR3 is 15 residues. Germline V gene lookup returns CDR1 LNHDA and CDR2 SQIVND (reference sequence). Trimming took 3 bases from V and 6 from J; bases not matched to a gene: 9. The CDR3 is CASSILRGGLFEQYF. In DNA, the CDR3 is TGTGCCAGTAGTATTTTGCGGGGGGGCTTGTTCGAGCAGTACTTC. Variable domain in full (rest from reference TRBV19 and TRBJ2-7): DGGITQSPKYLFRKEGQNVTLSCEQNLNHDAMYWYRQDPGQGLRLIYYSQIVNDFQKGDIAEGYSVSREKKESFPLTVTSAQKNPTAFYLCASSILRGGLFEQYFGPGTRLTVT.

The V call is TRBV4-1, the J call TRBJ2-7; D gene uncertain. Trimming pared 1 base from V and 7 bases from J, leaving 17 bases between. Germline CDR1 reads MGHRA; CDR2 reads YSYEKL. The CDR3 consists of 15 residues. The CDR3 is CASSQVPVAQWEQYF. The CDR3 DNA follows: TGCGCCAGCAGCCAAGTCCCGGTCGCCCAATGGGAGCAGTACTTC.

Concerning this clone itself: Different DNA sequences within this sample yield the same CDR3. The genes are TRBV5-1 and TRBJ1-3; D ambiguous. Trimming pared 0 bases from V and 0 bases from J, leaving 4 bases between. The CDR3 is made up of 14 amino acids. CDR1 is SGHRS and CDR2 is YFSETQ in the germline V gene. The CDR3, as DNA: TGCGCCAGCAGCTTGGCCGGCTCTGGAAACACCATATATTTT. Its protein is CASSLAGSGNTIYF.

V and J are TRBV5-6 and TRBJ1-5, with 8 bases that match TRBD1. The CDR3 has 15 amino acids. In germline, CDR1 is SGHDT, CDR2 YYEEEE. V lost 4 bases and J lost 2; bases outside the gene matches: 5. CDR3 coding DNA: TGTGCCAGCAGCAAAGGACAGGGCGGCAATCAGCCCCAGCATTTT. Translating gives CASSKGQGGNQPQHF.

The chain is built from TRBV5-1 and TRBJ1-4; 7 bases fit TRBD1. Germline V CDR1 and CDR2: SGHRS, YFSETQ. CDR3 size: 14 residues. With 4 bases clipped from V and 5 bases from J, the junction kept 5 bases outside the gene matches. CDR3 sequence (DNA): TGCGCCAGCAGCCTCCGGGACAGAAATGAAAAACTGTTTTTT. The encoded protein is CASSLRDRNEKLFF.

The rearrangement joins TRBV7-2 to TRBJ1-5; 7 nucleotides agree with TRBD1. This CDR3 is built from 18 residues. V shed 3 bases and J 0 bases; nucleotides not matched to a gene: 11. CDR1 and CDR2 from the germline V gene are SGHTA and FQGNSA. In nucleotides, the CDR3 is TGTGCCAGCAGCTTGGACCTGACAGGGATATATAGCAATCAGCCCCAGCATTTT. Translated: CASSLDLTGIYSNQPQHF.

The chain joins TRBV29-1 to TRBJ2-5; 15 bases align to TRBD2. CDR3 length: 18 residues. CDR1 is SQVTM, CDR2 ANQGSEA, per germline. The ends lost 6 bases at V and 2 bases at J; junction bases unmatched: 13. CDR3 region: CSVGASGLAGGLQETQYF. CDR3 in DNA: TGCAGCGTGGGGGCCTCGGGACTAGCGGGGGGTCTACAAGAGACCCAGTACTTC.

This rearrangement joins TRBV6-2 or TRBV6-3 to TRBJ1-5, with a possible D match to TRBD1 (6 bases). The CDR3 spans 15 residues. Germline V gene lookup returns CDR1 MNHEY and CDR2 SVGEGT. V lost 5 bases to trimming and J lost 5 bases, with 16 bases between them. The CDR3 DNA is TGTGCCAGCAGTCCGGTCAGGGGATTTGATCAGCCCCAGCATTTT. Its protein is CASSPVRGFDQPQHF.

The chain carries TRBV19 and TRBJ1-2; tentative D call: TRBD1 (6 bases). The CDR3 has 14 residues. The V end was cut by 6 bases, the J end by 6 bases, with 17 bases between. The germline V gene has CDR1 LNHDA and CDR2 SQIVND (reference sequence). The CDR3 here is CASSLDTGLNGYTF. In DNA form, the CDR3 reads TGTGCCAGTAGCCTTGATACAGGGTTGAATGGCTACACCTTC.

The V and J genes are TRBV19 and TRBJ2-7; 8 nucleotides align to TRBD1. Per germline, CDR1 LNHDA and CDR2 SQIVND (reference sequence). V lost 2 bases, J lost 3 bases, and 6 bases stayed unmatched. The CDR3 has 15 amino acids. CDR3 loop: CASSIQQGAIYEQYF. In DNA form, the CDR3 reads TGTGCCAGTAGTATACAGCAGGGGGCGATCTACGAGCAGTACTTC. Full variable domain (remainder filled in from reference TRBV19 and TRBJ2-7): DGGITQSPKYLFRKEGQNVTLSCEQNLNHDAMYWYRQDPGQGLRLIYYSQIVNDFQKGDIAEGYSVSREKKESFPLTVTSAQKNPTAFYLCASSIQQGAIYEQYFGPGTRLTVT.

This rearrangement joins TRBV6-2 or TRBV6-3 to TRBJ2-2, with unresolved D. The CDR3 extends over 17 amino acids. V lost 0 bases to trimming and J lost 4 bases, with 15 bases between them. From germline, CDR1 is MNHEY and CDR2 SVGEGT. In nucleotides, the CDR3 is TGTGCCAGCAGTTACTCACGGTCTAGACTGCTCACCGGGGAGCTGTTTTTT. Amino acid sequence: CASSYSRSRLLTGELFF.

V is TRBV5-4 and J is TRBJ2-2; TRBD1 is a possible D gene (6 bases). This CDR3 comprises 15 residues. V was shortened by 1 base and J by 0 bases, with 7 bases between the two germline ends. Per the germline V gene, CDR1 is SGHNT and CDR2 is YYREEE (reference sequence). CDR3 region: CASSLQGSNTGELFF. CDR3 bases: TGTGCCAGCAGCTTGCAGGGGTCGAACACCGGGGAGCTGTTTTTT.

This clone was found a few times. This chain connects TRBV4-3 to TRBJ2-1; TRBD2 might be the D (5 bases). The CDR3 has 16 amino acids. Germline CDR1 is LGHNA and CDR2 is YSLEER. The germline V and J ends were trimmed by 0 bases and 5 bases, with 14 bases remaining between them. The CDR3 loop reads CASSQEVGPGDNEQFF. The CDR3 DNA is TGCGCCAGCAGCCAAGAAGTAGGGCCCGGGGACAATGAGCAGTTCTTC.

The V call is TRBV30, the J call TRBJ2-2; 11 nucleotides match TRBD2. There are 15 residues in the CDR3. Unmatched junction bases numbered 9, after V lost 2 bases and J lost 10 bases. Germline V gives CDR1 GTSNPN, CDR2 SVGIG (reference sequence). Written as DNA, the CDR3 is TGTGCCTGGAGTAGGGCTAGCGGGGGGAGAGAGGAGCTGTTTTTT. Encoded protein: CAWSRASGGREELFF. Based on the CDR3 plus reference TRBV30 and TRBJ2-2, the full variable domain is SQTIHQWPATLVQPVGSPLSLECTVEGTSNPNLYWYRQAAGRGLQLLFYSVGIGQISSEVPQNLSASRPQDRQFILSSKKLLLSDSGFYLCAWSRASGGREELFFGEGSRLTVL.

The chain links TRBV7-2 to TRBJ1-5; 8 positions match TRBD1. Germline assignment: CDR1 SGHTA and CDR2 FQGNSA. After removal of 5 bases from V and 2 bases from J, the junction contained 5 bases not matched to a gene. The CDR3 covers 15 residues. CDR3: CASSEQGVGNQPQHF. CDR3 in DNA: TGTGCCAGCAGCGAACAGGGGGTGGGCAATCAGCCCCAGCATTTT.

This chain links TRBV6-5 with TRBJ2-1, with 7 bases aligning to TRBD1. The CDR3 loop spans 14 amino acids. CDR1 is MNHEY, CDR2 SVGAGI, per germline. V lost 6 bases to trimming and J lost 5 bases; unmatched junction nucleotides: 7. CDR3 DNA sequence: TGTGCCAGCAGGAAAGGGACAGAAAACAATGAGCAGTTCTTC. Its translation: CASRKGTENNEQFF.

J is TRBJ1-6 and V is TRBV6-1; the match to TRBD1 covers 9 bases. The CDR3 has 15 residues. The V gene's germline CDR1 is MNHNS and CDR2 SASEGT. J gave up 5 bases and V 1 base, and 0 bases lay outside the gene matches. The chain's CDR3 is CASSEGTGDNSPLHF. CDR3 nucleotide sequence: TGTGCCAGCAGTGAAGGGACAGGGGATAATTCACCCCTCCACTTT.

The chain carries TRBV27 and TRBJ2-1; TRBD1 agrees at 11 bases. V dropped 5 bases and J dropped 6; count of bases not matched to a gene: 9. Germline V gene sequence: CDR1 MNHEY, CDR2 SMNVEV (reference sequence). CDR3 length: 16 amino acids. The CDR3 loop is CASSTLIGTGGNEQFF. The DNA for the CDR3 is TGTGCCAGCAGTACACTTATCGGGACAGGGGGCAATGAGCAGTTCTTC.

This clone was counted between two and nine times. The gene calls are TRBV5-6 and TRBJ2-3; the match to TRBD2 covers 12 bases. Trimming at V came to 3 bases and at J to 2 bases, leaving 10 bases not matched to a gene. Germline lookup yields CDR1 SGHDT and CDR2 YYEEEE. The CDR3 consists of 18 residues. DNA of the CDR3: TGTGCCAGCAGCTCAATGACTAGCGGGAGTCTTTACACAGATACGCAGTATTTT. Its protein product is CASSSMTSGSLYTDTQYF. The whole variable domain, filled in from reference TRBV5-6 and TRBJ2-3, reads DAGVTQSPTHLIKTRGQQVTLRCSPKSGHDTVSWYQQALGQGPQFIFQYYEEEERQRGNFPDRFSGHQFPNYSSELNVNALLLGDSALYLCASSSMTSGSLYTDTQYFGPGTRLTVL.

The J gene is TRBJ1-6, the V gene TRBV5-8, with no clear D. CDR1 and CDR2 from the germline V gene are SGHTS and YDEGEE. Trimming removed 4 bases at V and 11 bases at J, with 13 bases between. The length of the CDR3 is 13 residues. The CDR3 region has the DNA TGTGCCAGCAGCGACCACCGAGGGACACCCCTCCACTTT. Amino acid sequence: CASSDHRGTPLHF.